A selection of T cell receptor beta chains follows, all from one sample in a study of early T cells in non-severe SARS-CoV-2 infection. From the 5' RACE reads, TCRdb called clonotypes with MiXCR, one entry per CDR3 protein. The sample lists 56,000 or so distinct CDR3 sequences, more than 9% occurring once. Sequencing input: whole blood. The receptors originated from an adult who was a healthcare worker with PCR-confirmed SARS-CoV-2 infection or an uninfected control (not recorded which). Both conserved end residues are part of each CDR3. D genes are given only for firm matches. Expanded clones are given a class, and other clones once, few, many or no size at all.

j_call clone_size v_call d_call cdr3_aa cdr3_nt
TRBJ2-1 . TRBV21-1 . CASSKHTSGRARNSYNEQFF TGTGCCAGCAGCAAACACACTAGCGGGAGGGCCCGCAATTCCTACAATGAGCAGTTCTTC
TRBJ1-1 few TRBV6-2/TRBV6-3 TRBD1 CASRLQGGTEAFF TGTGCCAGCAGGCTACAGGGGGGGACTGAAGCTTTCTTT
TRBJ2-7 . TRBV5-1 . CASSSQGYVHEQYF TGCGCCAGCAGCTCGCAGGGATACGTCCACGAGCAGTACTTC
TRBJ2-1 few TRBV11-2 . CASSFLVAQNNEQFF TGTGCCAGCAGCTTCCTAGTGGCCCAGAACAATGAGCAGTTCTTC
TRBJ2-4 few TRBV3-1 TRBD1 CASSSPTGRNIQYF TGTGCCAGCAGCTCCCCGACAGGGAGAAACATTCAGTACTTC
TRBJ1-3 many TRBV29-1 TRBD1 CSVRQGIAGNTIYF TGCAGCGTTCGACAGGGGATAGCTGGAAACACCATATATTTT
TRBJ2-5 medium-sized TRBV27 TRBD2 CASSLYPGTSGNGETQYF TGTGCCAGCAGTTTATATCCCGGGACTAGCGGGAACGGCGAGACCCAGTACTTC
TRBJ2-1 few TRBV3-1 TRBD2 CASSQDRAGVHEQFF TGTGCCAGCAGCCAAGATCGAGCGGGAGTTCATGAGCAGTTCTTC
TRBJ1-1 many TRBV7-6 . CASRKMEGGAFF TGTGCCAGCAGAAAGATGGAGGGGGGCGCTTTCTTT
TRBJ2-1 few TRBV3-1 TRBD2 CASSPAAGVDTEQFF TGTGCCAGCAGCCCCGCCGCGGGGGTGGATACTGAGCAGTTCTTC
TRBJ2-3 few TRBV28 . CASSLFSRPDTQYF TGTGCCAGCAGTTTATTCTCCCGCCCAGATACGCAGTATTTT
TRBJ1-6 many TRBV9 . CASSAGRNSPLHF TGTGCCAGCAGCGCAGGCCGTAATTCACCCCTCCACTTT
TRBJ1-1 few TRBV7-3 . CASSSSGEGEAFF TGTGCCAGCAGCTCCTCAGGGGAGGGTGAAGCTTTCTTT
TRBJ2-7 many TRBV3-2 . CASSPSPGQGIYEQYF TGTGCCAGCAGCCCCTCACCGGGACAGGGTATTTACGAGCAGTACTTC
TRBJ1-1 many TRBV9 TRBD1 CASSVIQGARAFF TGTGCCAGCAGTGTAATTCAGGGGGCGCGAGCTTTCTTT
TRBJ2-3 few TRBV5-1 . CASSLGLDTDTQYF TGCGCCAGCAGCTTGGGTCTCGACACAGATACGCAGTATTTT
TRBJ1-1 many TRBV12-5 . CASAPFGGGTEAFF TGTGCTAGTGCCCCCTTTGGGGGTGGGACTGAAGCTTTCTTT
TRBJ1-5 few TRBV6-1 . CASRWDGYQPQHF TGTGCCAGCAGATGGGACGGGTATCAGCCCCAGCATTTT
TRBJ1-6 . TRBV7-9 . CASSRRDSYNSPLHF TGTGCCAGCAGCCGCCGGGACTCCTATAATTCACCCCTCCACTTT
TRBJ1-1 . TRBV7-8 . CASSSTIGGTEAFF TGTGCCAGCAGCTCAACCATCGGCGGCACTGAAGCTTTCTTT
TRBJ1-2 many TRBV29-1 TRBD1 CSVEGQTGARGYTF TGCAGCGTTGAAGGGCAGACAGGGGCGAGGGGCTACACCTTC
TRBJ2-2 few TRBV7-9 TRBD1 CASSVYGTGAGELFF TGTGCCAGCAGCGTATACGGGACAGGGGCCGGGGAGCTGTTTTTT
TRBJ2-1 . TRBV10-3 TRBD2 CAISQVAGGGDEQFF TGTGCCATCAGCCAAGTAGCGGGAGGAGGGGATGAGCAGTTCTTC
TRBJ2-1 few TRBV20-1 . CSARRDKYNEQFF TGCAGTGCTAGGAGGGACAAATACAATGAGCAGTTCTTC
TRBJ2-7 medium-sized TRBV4-2 TRBD1 CASSRGQGAGEQYF TGTGCCAGCAGCCGTGGACAGGGGGCTGGCGAGCAGTACTTC
TRBJ1-1 many TRBV14 . CASSQFPNTEAFF TGTGCCAGCAGCCAATTTCCTAACACTGAAGCTTTCTTT
TRBJ2-5 . TRBV12-3/TRBV12-4 TRBD2 CASRPGTSGDWGQETQYF TGTGCCAGCAGACCCGGGACTAGCGGGGATTGGGGCCAAGAGACCCAGTACTTC
TRBJ2-3 many TRBV11-2 . CASSSPGWSTDTQYF TGTGCCAGCAGCTCCCCAGGGTGGAGCACAGATACGCAGTATTTT
TRBJ2-3 . TRBV15 . CATSRGNLATRTDTQYF TGTGCCACCAGCAGGGGCAATCTAGCGACGCGCACAGATACGCAGTATTTT
TRBJ2-7 few TRBV12-3/TRBV12-4 . CASRRDLGTPCF TGTGCCAGCAGGAGGGACCTCGGGACGCCTTGCTTC
TRBJ2-3 few TRBV21-1 . CASRQGVWRDTQYF TGTGCCAGCAGACAGGGGGTTTGGAGAGATACGCAGTATTTT
TRBJ2-3 many TRBV7-2 . CASRPSTDTQYF TGTGCCAGCAGACCGAGCACAGATACGCAGTATTTT
TRBJ2-3 many TRBV29-1 . CSVEPGPISSTDTQYF TGCAGCGTTGAACCCGGCCCAATTTCTAGCACAGATACGCAGTATTTT
TRBJ2-2 few TRBV2 TRBD2 CASSAGTSGTGELFF TGTGCCAGCAGCGCCGGGACTAGCGGCACCGGGGAGCTGTTTTTT
TRBJ2-1 many TRBV29-1 . CSVGRNSYNEQFF TGCAGCGTAGGGCGTAACTCCTACAATGAGCAGTTCTTC
TRBJ2-1 many TRBV5-4 TRBD2 CADQAGVDYNEQFF TGTGCCGACCAAGCGGGAGTTGACTACAATGAGCAGTTCTTC
TRBJ1-2 many TRBV29-1 TRBD1 CSAGTDYGYTF TGCAGCGCTGGGACAGACTATGGCTACACCTTC
TRBJ2-1 few TRBV2 TRBD2 CASSVGASGIYEQFF TGTGCCAGCAGTGTTGGGGCTAGCGGGATTTATGAGCAGTTCTTC
TRBJ2-7 few TRBV4-2 TRBD2 CASSQGWFPGTSIHEQYF TGTGCCAGCAGCCAAGGATGGTTTCCCGGGACTAGCATCCACGAGCAGTACTTC
TRBJ1-1 few TRBV10-3 . CAISGKNTEAFF TGTGCCATCAGTGGAAAGAACACTGAAGCTTTCTTT
TRBJ1-1 few TRBV30 . CAWSATRTWSTEAFF TGTGCCTGGAGTGCGACGAGGACGTGGAGCACTGAAGCTTTCTTT
TRBJ2-1 many TRBV7-8 TRBD2 CASSPGLAGGIYNEQFF TGTGCCAGCAGCCCGGGACTAGCGGGAGGGATCTACAATGAGCAGTTCTTC
TRBJ2-3 . TRBV20-1 TRBD1 CSYPGTAADTQYF TGCAGTTACCCTGGGACAGCTGCAGATACGCAGTATTTT
TRBJ1-1 few TRBV12-3/TRBV12-4 TRBD1 CASRERGRDEAFF TGTGCCAGCAGAGAGAGGGGGCGGGATGAAGCTTTCTTT
TRBJ2-1 . TRBV20-1 TRBD2 CSAQKHSGNEQFF TGCAGTGCACAGAAACATAGCGGGAACGAGCAGTTCTTC
TRBJ1-2 many TRBV11-2 TRBD1 CASSPEGRQGRIGYTF TGTGCCAGCAGCCCGGAAGGGAGACAGGGCCGTATCGGCTACACCTTC
TRBJ2-3 many TRBV7-2 . CASSSRRTADTQYF TGTGCCAGCAGCTCGAGGCGGACGGCTGATACGCAGTATTTT
TRBJ2-2 many TRBV5-4 TRBD1 CASSPKRQGYTGELFF TGTGCCAGCAGCCCTAAAAGACAGGGCTACACCGGGGAGCTGTTTTTT
TRBJ1-3 few TRBV7-2 TRBD1 CASSLDRGQENTIYF TGTGCCAGCAGCTTAGACAGGGGGCAAGAAAACACCATATATTTT
TRBJ1-1 many TRBV6-5 . CASSSSGRTEAFF TGTGCCAGCAGTTCCTCGGGGAGGACTGAAGCTTTCTTT
TRBJ2-7 many TRBV7-2 . CASSPRAREQYF TGTGCCAGCAGCCCTCGGGCACGAGAGCAGTACTTC
TRBJ2-3 . TRBV9 . CASSVGSTDTQYF TGTGCCAGCAGCGTAGGAAGCACAGATACGCAGTATTTT
TRBJ2-5 . TRBV4-1 TRBD2 CASSQDLAGEVETQYF TGCGCCAGCAGCCAAGATTTAGCGGGAGAGGTGGAGACCCAGTACTTC
TRBJ1-6 many TRBV7-3 . CASSLSGGRNSPLHF TGTGCCAGCAGCTTAAGCGGGGGCCGTAATTCACCCCTCCACTTT
TRBJ2-7 few TRBV7-2 . CASSLQVPYEQYF TGTGCCAGCAGTTTACAGGTCCCCTACGAGCAGTACTTC
TRBJ2-7 few TRBV11-2 TRBD2 CASSRLAGGAAEQYF TGTGCCAGCAGCCGTTTAGCGGGAGGTGCCGCCGAGCAGTACTTC
TRBJ2-5 many TRBV3-1 . CASSLVGSQETQYF TGTGCCAGCAGCTTAGTTGGTTCCCAAGAGACCCAGTACTTC
TRBJ2-7 . TRBV10-3 . CAISALSYEQYF TGTGCCATCAGTGCTCTCTCCTACGAGCAGTACTTC
TRBJ2-7 . TRBV3-1 . CASSHYRVGYEQYF TGTGCCAGCAGCCATTATCGGGTAGGCTACGAGCAGTACTTC